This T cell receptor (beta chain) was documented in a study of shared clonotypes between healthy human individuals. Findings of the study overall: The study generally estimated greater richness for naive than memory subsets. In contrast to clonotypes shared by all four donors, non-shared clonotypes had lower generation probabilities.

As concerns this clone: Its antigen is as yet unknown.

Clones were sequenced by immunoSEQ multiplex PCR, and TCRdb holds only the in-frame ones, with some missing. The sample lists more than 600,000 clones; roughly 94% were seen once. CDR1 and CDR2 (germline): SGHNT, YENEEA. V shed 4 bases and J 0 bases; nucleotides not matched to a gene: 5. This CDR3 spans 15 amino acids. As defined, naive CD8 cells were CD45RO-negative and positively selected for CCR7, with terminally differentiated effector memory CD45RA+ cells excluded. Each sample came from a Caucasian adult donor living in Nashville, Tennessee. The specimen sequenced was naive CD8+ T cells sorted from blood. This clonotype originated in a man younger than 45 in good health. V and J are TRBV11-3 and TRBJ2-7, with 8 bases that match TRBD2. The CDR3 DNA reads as TGTGCCAGCAGCTACCATCGGGGGGGCTCCTACGAGCAGTACTTC. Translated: CASSYHRGGSYEQYF. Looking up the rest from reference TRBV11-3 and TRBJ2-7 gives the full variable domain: EAGVVQSPRYKIIEKKQPVAFWCNPISGHNTLYWYLQNLGQGPELLIRYENEEAVDDSQLPKDRFSAERLKGVDSTLKIQPAELGDSAVYLCASSYHRGGSYEQYFGPGTRLTVT.